A selection of T cell receptor beta chains follows, all from one sample in a study of human T cells and chemical hapten exposure. TCRdb called the RACE reads again in MiXCR, with one record for every CDR3 protein. The sample shows 120,000 to 150,000 distinct CDR3 sequences, 12% of them seen only once. Source: whole blood, taken in connection with sensitization to the hapten diphenylcyclopropenone (DPC). All receptors come from a woman between 50 and 59 years old with alopecia areata. Some clones in this sample may be carry-over from other donors' samples. CDR3s include the opening cysteine and the closing phenylalanine or tryptophan. The D gene is left open where the match is weak. Rows give clone size only sometimes, using once, few, many, or a class for an expanded clone.

len: 13; abundance: -; d_gene: -; v_gene: TRBV10-3; j_gene: TRBJ1-5; CDR3aa: CAIGATGNQPQHF; CDR3nt: TGTGCCATCGGGGCGACGGGCAATCAGCCCCAGCATTTT
len: 15; abundance: -; d_gene: -; v_gene: TRBV19; j_gene: TRBJ1-4; CDR3aa: CASSGFGSTNEKLFF; CDR3nt: TGTGCCAGTAGTGGCTTCGGCTCAACTAATGAAAAACTGTTTTTT
len: 16; abundance: -; d_gene: TRBD2; v_gene: TRBV28; j_gene: TRBJ2-7; CDR3aa: CASSLSTSGMGNEQYF; CDR3nt: TGTGCCAGCAGTTTATCGACTAGCGGGATGGGCAACGAGCAGTACTTC
len: 15; abundance: -; d_gene: -; v_gene: TRBV29-1; j_gene: TRBJ2-1; CDR3aa: CSVEDRGRSYNEQFF; CDR3nt: TGCAGCGTTGAAGACAGGGGAAGGTCCTACAATGAGCAGTTCTTC
len: 17; abundance: few; d_gene: TRBD2; v_gene: TRBV5-1; j_gene: TRBJ2-2; CDR3aa: CASSPGTSGFIDGELFF; CDR3nt: TGCGCCAGCAGCCCTGGGACTAGCGGCTTCATCGACGGGGAGCTGTTTTTT
len: 13; abundance: -; d_gene: -; v_gene: TRBV29-1; j_gene: TRBJ1-4; CDR3aa: CSALDGKREKLFF; CDR3nt: TGCAGCGCCCTGGACGGGAAGCGGGAAAAACTGTTTTTT
len: 12; abundance: -; d_gene: -; v_gene: TRBV7-9; j_gene: TRBJ2-7; CDR3aa: CASSGDGYKQYF; CDR3nt: TGTGCCAGCAGCGGAGACGGTTACAAGCAGTACTTC
len: 14; abundance: -; d_gene: -; v_gene: TRBV20-1; j_gene: TRBJ1-5; CDR3aa: CSAREQVPNQPQHF; CDR3nt: TGCAGTGCTAGAGAACAGGTACCTAATCAGCCCCAGCATTTT
len: 14; abundance: -; d_gene: -; v_gene: TRBV29-1; j_gene: TRBJ1-1; CDR3aa: CSVRGGTMNTEAFF; CDR3nt: TGCAGCGTTCGTGGGGGAACCATGAACACTGAAGCTTTCTTT
len: 14; abundance: -; d_gene: -; v_gene: TRBV14; j_gene: TRBJ2-1; CDR3aa: CASSHGSSYNEQFF; CDR3nt: TGTGCCAGCAGCCATGGAAGCTCCTACAATGAGCAGTTCTTC